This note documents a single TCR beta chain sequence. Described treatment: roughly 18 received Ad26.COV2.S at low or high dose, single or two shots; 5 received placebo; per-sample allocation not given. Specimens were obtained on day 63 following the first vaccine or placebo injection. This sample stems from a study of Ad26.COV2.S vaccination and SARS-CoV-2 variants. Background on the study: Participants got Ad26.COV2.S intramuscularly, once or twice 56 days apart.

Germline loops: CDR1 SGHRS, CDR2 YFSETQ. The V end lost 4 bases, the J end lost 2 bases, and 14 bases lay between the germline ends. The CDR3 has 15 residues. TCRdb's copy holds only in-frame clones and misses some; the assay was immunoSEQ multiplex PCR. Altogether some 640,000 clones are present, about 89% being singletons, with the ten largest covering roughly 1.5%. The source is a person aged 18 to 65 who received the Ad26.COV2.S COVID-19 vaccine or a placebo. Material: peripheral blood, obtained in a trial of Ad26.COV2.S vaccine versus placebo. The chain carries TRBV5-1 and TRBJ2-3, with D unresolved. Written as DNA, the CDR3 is TGCGCCAGCAGCGGGTCAGGTTTAAACACAGATACGCAGTATTTT. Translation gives CASSGSGLNTDTQYF.